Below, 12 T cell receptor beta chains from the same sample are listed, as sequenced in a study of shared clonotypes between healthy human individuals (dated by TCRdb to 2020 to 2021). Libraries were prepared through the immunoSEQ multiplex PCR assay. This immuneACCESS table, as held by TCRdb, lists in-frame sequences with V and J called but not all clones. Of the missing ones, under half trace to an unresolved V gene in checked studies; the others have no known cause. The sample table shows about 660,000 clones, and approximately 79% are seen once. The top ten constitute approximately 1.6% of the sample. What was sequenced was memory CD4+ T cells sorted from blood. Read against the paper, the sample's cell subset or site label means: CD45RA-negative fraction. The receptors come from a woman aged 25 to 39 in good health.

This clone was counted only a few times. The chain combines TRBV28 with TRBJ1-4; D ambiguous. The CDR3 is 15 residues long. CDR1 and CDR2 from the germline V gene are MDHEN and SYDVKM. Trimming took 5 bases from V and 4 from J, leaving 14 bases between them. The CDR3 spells CASSLQTVNNEKLFF. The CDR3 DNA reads TGTGCCAGCAGTCTCCAGACGGTGAATAATGAAAAACTGTTTTTT. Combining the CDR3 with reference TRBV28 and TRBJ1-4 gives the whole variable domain DVKVTQSSRYLVKRTGEKVFLECVQDMDHENMFWYRQDPGLGLRLIYFSYDVKMKEKGDIPEGYSVSREKKERFSLILESASTNQTSMYLCASSLQTVNNEKLFFGSGTQLSVL.

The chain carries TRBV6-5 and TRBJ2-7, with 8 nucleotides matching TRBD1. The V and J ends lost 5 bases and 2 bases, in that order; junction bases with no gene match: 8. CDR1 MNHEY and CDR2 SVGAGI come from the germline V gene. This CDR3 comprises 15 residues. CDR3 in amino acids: CASSARGLGPYEQYF. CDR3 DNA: TGTGCCAGCAGTGCCAGGGGGCTGGGACCCTACGAGCAGTACTTC.

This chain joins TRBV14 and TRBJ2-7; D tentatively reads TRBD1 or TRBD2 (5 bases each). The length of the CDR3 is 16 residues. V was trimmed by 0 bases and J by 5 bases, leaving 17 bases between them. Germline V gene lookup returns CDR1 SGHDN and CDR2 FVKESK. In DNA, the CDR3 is TGTGCCAGCAGCCAAGAGTTGAGGTGGGGGTACCACGAGCAGTACTTC. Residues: CASSQELRWGYHEQYF. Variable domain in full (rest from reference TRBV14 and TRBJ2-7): EAGVTQFPSHSVIEKGQTVTLRCDPISGHDNLYWYRRVMGKEIKFLLHFVKESKQDESGMPNNRFLAERTGGTYSTLKVQPAELEDSGVYFCASSQELRWGYHEQYFGPGTRLTVT.

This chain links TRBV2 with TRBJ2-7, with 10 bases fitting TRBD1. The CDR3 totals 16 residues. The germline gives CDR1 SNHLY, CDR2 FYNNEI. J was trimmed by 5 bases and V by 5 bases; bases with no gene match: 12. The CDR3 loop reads CASSKRTGGRWNEQYF. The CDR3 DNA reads TGTGCCAGCAGTAAAAGGACAGGGGGGCGTTGGAACGAGCAGTACTTC.

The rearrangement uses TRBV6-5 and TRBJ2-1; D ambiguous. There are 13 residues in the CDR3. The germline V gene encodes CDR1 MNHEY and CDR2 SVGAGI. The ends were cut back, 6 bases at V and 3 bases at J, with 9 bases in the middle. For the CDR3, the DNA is TGTGCCAGCAGAAGAGGAGTCTACAATGAGCAGTTCTTC. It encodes CASRRGVYNEQFF.

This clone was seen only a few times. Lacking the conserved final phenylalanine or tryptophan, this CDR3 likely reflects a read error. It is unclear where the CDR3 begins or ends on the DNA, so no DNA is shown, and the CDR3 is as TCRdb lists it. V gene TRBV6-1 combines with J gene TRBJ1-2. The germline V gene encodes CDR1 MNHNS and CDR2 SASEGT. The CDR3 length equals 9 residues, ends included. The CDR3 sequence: CASTGRPHG.

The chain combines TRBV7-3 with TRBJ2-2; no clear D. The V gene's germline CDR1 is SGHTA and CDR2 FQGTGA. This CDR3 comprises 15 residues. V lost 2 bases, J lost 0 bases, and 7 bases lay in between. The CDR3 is CASSLSASNTGELFF. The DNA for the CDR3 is TGTGCCAGCAGCTTATCAGCCTCGAACACCGGGGAGCTGTTTTTT.

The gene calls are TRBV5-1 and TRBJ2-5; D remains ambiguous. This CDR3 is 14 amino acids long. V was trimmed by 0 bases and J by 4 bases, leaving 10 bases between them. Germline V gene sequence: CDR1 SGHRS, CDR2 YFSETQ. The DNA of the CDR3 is TGCGCCAGCAGCTTGGAGGGTTTTTTAGAGACCCAGTACTTC. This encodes CASSLEGFLETQYF.

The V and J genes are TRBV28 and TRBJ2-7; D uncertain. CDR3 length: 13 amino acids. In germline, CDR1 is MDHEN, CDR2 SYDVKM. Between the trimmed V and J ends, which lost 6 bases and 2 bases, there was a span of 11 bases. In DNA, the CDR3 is TGTGCCAGCAGCTTAATTGGGCCCTACGAGCAGTACTTC. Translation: CASSLIGPYEQYF.

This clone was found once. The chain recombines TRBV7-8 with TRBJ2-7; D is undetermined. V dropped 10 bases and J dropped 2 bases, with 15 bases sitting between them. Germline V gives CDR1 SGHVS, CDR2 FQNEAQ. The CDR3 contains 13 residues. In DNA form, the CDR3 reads TGTGCCACCTCACGGAGTACGGCCTACGAGCAGTACTTC. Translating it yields CATSRSTAYEQYF.

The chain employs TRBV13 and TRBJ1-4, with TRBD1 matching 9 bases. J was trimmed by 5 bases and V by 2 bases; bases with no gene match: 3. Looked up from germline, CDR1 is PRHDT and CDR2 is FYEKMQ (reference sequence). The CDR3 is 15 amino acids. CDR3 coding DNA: TGTGCCAGCAGCTTAAAGACAGGGGGGAATGAAAAACTGTTTTTT. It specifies CASSLKTGGNEKLFF.

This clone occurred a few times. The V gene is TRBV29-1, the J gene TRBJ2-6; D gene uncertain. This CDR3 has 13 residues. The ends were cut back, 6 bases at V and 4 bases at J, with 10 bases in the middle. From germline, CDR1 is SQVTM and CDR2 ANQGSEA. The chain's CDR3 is CSVIEPGANVLTF. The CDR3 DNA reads TGCAGCGTCATCGAGCCGGGGGCCAACGTCCTGACTTTC.